The 11 T cell receptor beta chains in this list originate from one sample, sequenced in a study of blood T cell repertoires in COVID-19. Measured with immunoSEQ multiplex PCR; TCRdb has only the in-frame clones, and not every one. This sample has about 250,000 clones; around 83% occur once, and the top ten carry under 7%. Sequencing input: PBMCs or T cells enriched from blood (not recorded which). These receptors came from a woman aged 45-65 years who had been exposed to COVID-19.

The gene calls are TRBV11-2 and TRBJ2-5; 9 bases agree with TRBD1. After removal of 5 bases from V and 7 bases from J, the junction contained 5 bases not matched to a gene. This CDR3 spans 13 amino acids. Germline V CDR1 and CDR2: SGHAT, FQNNGV. The CDR3 protein is CASSLQGALTQYF. CDR3 in DNA: TGTGCCAGCAGCCTACAGGGGGCGTTGACCCAGTACTTC.

The chain links TRBV7-3 to TRBJ1-5; D unclear. Deletions cut 5 bases from V and 3 bases from J, with 14 bases between. From germline, CDR1 is SGHTA and CDR2 FQGTGA. This CDR3 is built from 15 residues. The CDR3 is CASSPAGRDNQPQHF. The CDR3 region has the DNA TGTGCCAGCAGCCCAGCCGGGAGGGACAATCAGCCCCAGCATTTT.

V usage is TRBV14 and J usage is TRBJ2-5, with 8 bases aligning to TRBD1. V lost 4 bases to trimming and J lost 5 bases; unmatched junction nucleotides: 12. CDR3 length equals 16 residues. Germline CDR1 is SGHDN and CDR2 is FVKESK. In nucleotides, the CDR3 is TGTGCCAGCAGCCGAGGACAGGGCCGTCTCAGGGAGACCCAGTACTTC. It specifies CASSRGQGRLRETQYF.

This clone has only one observation. This chain uses TRBV10-3 with TRBJ1-1, with 9 nucleotides matching TRBD1. CDR1 and CDR2 (germline): ENHRY, SYGVKD. V shed 6 bases, J shed 5 bases, and the junction held 7 bases outside the gene matches. This CDR3 spans 14 amino acids. CDR3 residues: CAISSDRGGTEAFF. The DNA for the CDR3 is TGTGCCATCAGCTCCGACAGGGGGGGGACTGAAGCTTTCTTT.

The gene calls are TRBV6-5 and TRBJ1-5, with unresolved D. From germline, CDR1 is MNHEY and CDR2 SVGAGI. The CDR3 has 15 amino acids. V lost 6 bases and J lost 1, with 13 bases in between. In DNA form, the CDR3 reads TGTGCCAGCAGACGTGGCCATTCCAGCAATCAGCCCCAGCATTTT. Encoded protein: CASRRGHSSNQPQHF.

The chain employs TRBV11-2 and TRBJ2-5, with TRBD2 as a possible D gene (6 bases). Germline V CDR1 and CDR2: SGHAT, FQNNGV. The CDR3 loop spans 13 amino acids. V was clipped by 6 bases and J by 5 bases, with 13 bases between them. CDR3 nucleotides: TGTGCCAGCAGTCGGGACTTTTGGGAGACCCAGTACTTC. It specifies CASSRDFWETQYF.

The chain joins TRBV18 to TRBJ2-5; 8 nucleotides line up with TRBD1. CDR1 and CDR2 from the germline V gene are KGHSH and LQKENI. This CDR3 spans 14 amino acids. J was trimmed by 2 bases and V by 3 bases; bases with no gene match: 2. The CDR3 is CASSPYRGQETQYF. The CDR3 DNA is TGTGCCAGCTCACCCTACAGGGGGCAAGAGACCCAGTACTTC.

In this sample, this clone turned up a few times. The CDR3 loop is CASSYPGENSPLHF. DNA of the CDR3: TGCGCCAGCAGCTACCCTGGGGAGAATTCACCCCTCCACTTT. The chain has TRBV4-1 and TRBJ1-6; D is unresolved. The CDR3 runs 14 residues. V dropped 5 bases and J dropped 7 bases, with 12 bases sitting between them. Germline loops: CDR1 MGHRA, CDR2 YSYEKL.

This clone was observed a handful of times. The rearrangement links TRBV6-5 to TRBJ2-5; D perhaps matches TRBD2 (7 bases). This CDR3 is built from 13 residues. Per germline, CDR1 MNHEY and CDR2 SVGAGI. Trimming took 6 bases from V and 5 from J, leaving 13 bases between them. CDR3 nucleotide sequence: TGTGCCAGCAGGGCAAGGGGGGGGGAGACCCAGTACTTC. Protein sequence: CASRARGGETQYF.

This clone was seen a handful of times. This sample includes further DNA sequences coding for the same CDR3. The rearrangement joins TRBV7-2 to TRBJ1-1; maybe TRBD1 (5 bases). This CDR3 has 14 residues. Trimming took off 1 base at V and 4 bases at J, with 10 bases between the two ends. From germline, CDR1 is SGHTA and CDR2 FQGNSA. This CDR3 is CASSLDGRGTEAFF. CDR3 nucleotides: TGTGCCAGCAGCTTAGATGGGAGGGGCACTGAAGCTTTCTTT.

The genes are TRBV19 and TRBJ1-5, with 7 bases aligning to TRBD1. V dropped 3 bases and J dropped 6; count of bases not matched to a gene: 8. The CDR3 totals 15 residues. Germline V gene lookup returns CDR1 LNHDA and CDR2 SQIVND (reference sequence). CDR3 nucleotide sequence: TGTGCCAGTAGTATGGGACCGGGACAGCGTCAGCCCCAGCATTTT. Protein: CASSMGPGQRQPQHF.